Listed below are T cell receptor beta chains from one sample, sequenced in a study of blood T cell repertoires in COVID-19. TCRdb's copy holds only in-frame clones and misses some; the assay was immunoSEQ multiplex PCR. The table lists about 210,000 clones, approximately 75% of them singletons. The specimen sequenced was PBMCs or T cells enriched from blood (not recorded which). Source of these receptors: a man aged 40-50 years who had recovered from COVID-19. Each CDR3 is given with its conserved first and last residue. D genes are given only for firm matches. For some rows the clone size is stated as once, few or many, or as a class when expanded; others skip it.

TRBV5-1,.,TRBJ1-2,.,TGCGCCAGCAGCAAGGAGTGGGGGGAGTATGGCTACACCTTC,CASSKEWGEYGYTF
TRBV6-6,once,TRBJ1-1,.,TGTGCCAGCAACAAGAACACTGAAGCTTTCTTT,CASNKNTEAFF
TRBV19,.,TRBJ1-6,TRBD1,TGTGCCAGCAGCCCACGGGGACAGGGGAGCCATAATTCACCCCTCCACTTT,CASSPRGQGSHNSPLHF
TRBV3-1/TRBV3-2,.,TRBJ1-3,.,TGTGCCAGCAGCTTCGCGATAGCGGATATCTCTGGAAACACCATATATTTT,CASSFAIADISGNTIYF
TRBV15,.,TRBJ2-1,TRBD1,TGTGCCACCAGCCCCCGACAGGGCCTGAACTACAATGAGCAGTTCTTC,CATSPRQGLNYNEQFF
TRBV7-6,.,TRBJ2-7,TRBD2,TGTGCCAGCAGCTTATCTAGCGGTAGTTACGAGCAGTACTTC,CASSLSSGSYEQYF
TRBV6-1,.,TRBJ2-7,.,TGTGCCAGCAGTGAATCGGGAGCCCACTACGAGCAGTACTTC,CASSESGAHYEQYF
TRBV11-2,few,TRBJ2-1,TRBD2,TGTGCCAGCAGAAACACGGACTCGGGGGGCAATGAGCAGTTCTTC,CASRNTDSGGNEQFF
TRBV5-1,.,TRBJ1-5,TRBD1,TGCGCCAGCAGCTCCGGGACAGATGCTTATCAGCCCCAGCATTTT,CASSSGTDAYQPQHF
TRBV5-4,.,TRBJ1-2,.,TGTGCCAGCAGCCTGTCAGGCTATGGCTACACCTTC,CASSLSGYGYTF
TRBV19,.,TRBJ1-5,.,TGTGCCAGTAGCGACAGCTCCTCCAATCAGCCCCAGCATTTT,CASSDSSSNQPQHF
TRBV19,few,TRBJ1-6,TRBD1,TGTGCCAGTAGTATAATGACAGGGGGGAATTCACCCCTCCACTTT,CASSIMTGGNSPLHF
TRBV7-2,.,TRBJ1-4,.,TGTGCCAGCAGCTTAGTAAATGGGGCGGATGAAAAACTGTTTTTT,CASSLVNGADEKLFF
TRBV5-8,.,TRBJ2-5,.,TGTGCCAGCAGCTTAGGTAGCCAAAAGCCCCAAGAGACCCAGTACTTC,CASSLGSQKPQETQYF
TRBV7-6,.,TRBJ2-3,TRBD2,TGTGCCAGCAGCTTACGCGCAGGACTAGCGGGACCTAGCACAGATACGCAGTATTTT,CASSLRAGLAGPSTDTQYF
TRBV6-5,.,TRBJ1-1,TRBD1,TGTGCCAGCGGAATGACAGGGGGAAGCACTGAAGCTTTCTTT,CASGMTGGSTEAFF
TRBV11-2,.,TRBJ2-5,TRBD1,TGTGCCAGCAGCTCGGGACAGGGGGGAAGGGAGACCCAGTACTTC,CASSSGQGGRETQYF
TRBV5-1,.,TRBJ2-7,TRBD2,TGCGCCAGCAGCGCGAATCTACTAGCGGGAGTCTACGAGCAGTACTTC,CASSANLLAGVYEQYF
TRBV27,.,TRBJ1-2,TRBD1,TGTGCCAGCAGTTCGAGACCGGGACAGGGTGGTTCCCGCTATGGCTACACCTTC,CASSSRPGQGGSRYGYTF
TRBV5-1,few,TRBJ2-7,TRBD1,TGCGCCAGCAGTTTCCGGCTCAGGGGGCGTAGCTACGAGCAGTACTTC,CASSFRLRGRSYEQYF
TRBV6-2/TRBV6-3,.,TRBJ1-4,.,TGTGCCAGCAGTGGGGGCTTTAATGAAAAACTGTTTTTT,CASSGGFNEKLFF
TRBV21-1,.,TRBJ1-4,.,TGTGCCAGCAGCAAAGTATGGATCAGGGGGGATGAAAAACTGTTTTTT,CASSKVWIRGDEKLFF
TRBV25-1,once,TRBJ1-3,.,TGTGCCAGCAGTCAAGACAGACCCTCTGGAAACACCATATATTTT,CASSQDRPSGNTIYF
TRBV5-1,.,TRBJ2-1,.,TGCGCCAGCAGCTTGGGTGACTCCCCCGCCTACAATGAGCAGTTCTTC,CASSLGDSPAYNEQFF
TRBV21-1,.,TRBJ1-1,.,TGTGCCAGCAGCAAAGTAACAGGGTTGGGAACTGAAGCTTTCTTT,CASSKVTGLGTEAFF
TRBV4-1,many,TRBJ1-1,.,TGCGCCAGCAGCCAGTTACAGGGTTCCGCGAACACTGAAGCTTTCTTT,CASSQLQGSANTEAFF
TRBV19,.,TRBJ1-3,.,TGTGCCAGTATCCCTCCAGGGACACTCGGAAACACCATATATTTT,CASIPPGTLGNTIYF
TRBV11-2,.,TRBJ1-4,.,TGTGCCAGCAGCTTAGGGCGGACAGCAACTAATGAAAAACTGTTTTTT,CASSLGRTATNEKLFF
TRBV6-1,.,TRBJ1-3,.,TGTGCCAGCAGTGAAAGACAGCTCTCTGGAAACACCATATATTTT,CASSERQLSGNTIYF
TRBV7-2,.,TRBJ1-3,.,TGTGCCAGCAGTTCAGGGGTGGGCACCATATATTTT,CASSSGVGTIYF
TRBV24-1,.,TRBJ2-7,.,TGTGCCACCAGTGACCGAGGTTACGAGCAGTACTTC,CATSDRGYEQYF
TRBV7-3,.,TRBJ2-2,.,TGTGCCAGCAGCCCCCAGGGGAACACCGGGGAGCTGTTTTTT,CASSPQGNTGELFF
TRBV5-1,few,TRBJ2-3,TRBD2,TGCGCCAGCAGCTTGGGACTAGCGGGGAGCACAGATACGCAGTATTTT,CASSLGLAGSTDTQYF
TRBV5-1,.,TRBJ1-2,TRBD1,TGCGCCAGCAGCCCGGGACAGGGGCGAGGCTACACCTTC,CASSPGQGRGYTF
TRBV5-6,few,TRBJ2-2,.,TGTGCCAGCAACCTGGGGACTTTTTACACCGGGGAGCTGTTTTTT,CASNLGTFYTGELFF
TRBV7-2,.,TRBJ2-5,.,TGTGCCAGCAGTCCAGACGGTAGCAAGAAAGAGACCCAGTACTTC,CASSPDGSKKETQYF
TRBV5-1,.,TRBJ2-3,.,TGCGCCAGCAGCTTACAGGGACGACGCACAGATACGCAGTATTTT,CASSLQGRRTDTQYF
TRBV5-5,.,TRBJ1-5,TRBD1,TGTGCCAGCAGCCTGCTGGGGGCGACAGGGACGATCAATCAGCCCCAGCATTTT,CASSLLGATGTINQPQHF
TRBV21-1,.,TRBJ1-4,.,TGTGCCAGCAGCAAAGCTGACCGAAGCGAGGCTTTT,CASSKADRSEAF
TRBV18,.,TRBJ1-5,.,TGTGCCAGCTCACCACCGAACGGCGGGGGGATAAGCAATCAGCCCCAGCATTTT,CASSPPNGGGISNQPQHF
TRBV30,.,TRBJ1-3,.,TGTGCCTGGAGTGTCCACAGCTACTCTGGAAACACCATATATTTT,CAWSVHSYSGNTIYF
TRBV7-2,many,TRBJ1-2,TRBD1,TGTGCCAGCAGCCCCGACAGGGGCTCTGATAACTATGGCTACACCTTC,CASSPDRGSDNYGYTF
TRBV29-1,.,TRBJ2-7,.,TGCAGCGCCCGAGAAGGGGGTTGGGGGCAGTACTTC,CSAREGGWGQYF
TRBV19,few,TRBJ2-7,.,TGTGCCAGTATGGGGCCAGAACCCCCCTACGAGCAGTACTTC,CASMGPEPPYEQYF
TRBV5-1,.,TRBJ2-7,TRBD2,TGCGCCAGCAGCTCGGCCAGTGGCGGGAGGGGCTCCTACGAGCAGTACTTC,CASSSASGGRGSYEQYF
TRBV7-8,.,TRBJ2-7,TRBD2,TGTGCCAGCAGCTCATACGCCAGCTCTAGCGGGGCCTACGAGCAGTACTTC,CASSSYASSSGAYEQYF
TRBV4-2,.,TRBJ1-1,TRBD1,TGTGCCAGCAGCCAAGATTGGCTGGGACAGGGATTCGAAGCTTTCTTT,CASSQDWLGQGFEAFF
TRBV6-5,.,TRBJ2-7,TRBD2,TGTGCCAGCAGTAGTCCCGGGACTAGCGGTTACGAGCAGTACTTC,CASSSPGTSGYEQYF
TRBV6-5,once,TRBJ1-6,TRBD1,TGTGCCAGCGGGTTAGGACAGGGGGTTAATTCACCCCTCCACTTT,CASGLGQGVNSPLHF
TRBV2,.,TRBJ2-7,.,TGTGCCACTAAACCGGGTAGCGCACTCCCCTACGAGCAGTACTTC,CATKPGSALPYEQYF
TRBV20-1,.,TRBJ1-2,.,TGCAGTGCCACTGATGGCTACACCTTC,CSATDGYTF
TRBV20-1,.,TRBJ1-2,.,TGCAGTGGTAGGGTTAGTGGTGGCTACACCTTC,CSGRVSGGYTF
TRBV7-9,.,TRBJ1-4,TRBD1,TGTGCCAGCAGCCTACAGGGGCGTCCTAATGAAAAACTGTTTTTT,CASSLQGRPNEKLFF
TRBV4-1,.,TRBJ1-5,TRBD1,TGCGCCAGCAGCCAGGACAGGGTGGATCAGCCCCAGCATTTT,CASSQDRVDQPQHF